This record looks at one T cell receptor beta chain sequence and its context. This specimen belongs to a study of human T cells and chemical hapten exposure. Study overall: Across its 20 to 25 weeks, the study gave patients weekly diphenylcyclopropenone doses to the scalp.

Time point indicated: patch test 2, 6 weeks after DPC sensitization. Noted treatment: therapeutic diphenylcyclopropenone sensitization with weekly scalp DPC. Germline V gene data show CDR1 as DFQATT and CDR2 as SNEGSKA (reference sequence). V trimming: 2 bases; J trimming: 4 bases; junction bases outside the gene matches: 6. This CDR3 region has 14 residues. TCRdb reprocessed the RACE reads with MiXCR, giving one entry per CDR3 protein. Here the sample spans about 400,000 distinct CDR3 sequences, about 6% being singletons. The receptor comes from a woman between 18 and 29 years old with alopecia areata. Some clones in this sample may be carry-over from other donors' samples. Here the sequenced sample was whole blood, taken in connection with sensitization to the hapten diphenylcyclopropenone (DPC). This chain connects TRBV20-1 to TRBJ1-1; 8 bases line up with TRBD1. The CDR3 loop reads CSARRQGPATEAFF. The DNA of the CDR3 is TGCAGTGCTAGACGACAGGGGCCGGCCACTGAAGCTTTCTTT.